This T cell receptor beta chain was recorded in a study of blood T cell repertoires in COVID-19. Across the study: Specimens from acute and convalescent COVID-19 originated in the United States, Italy and Spain. The analysed material was cDNA or gDNA that came from T cells, B-cell-depleted T cells, or PBMCs.

This CDR3 spans 16 amino acids. V lost 5 bases, J lost 7 bases, and 15 bases stayed unmatched. Germline lookup yields CDR1 MDHEN and CDR2 SYDVKM. The method was immunoSEQ multiplex PCR; TCRdb's version includes in-frame clones alone and lacks a portion of them. The sample shows about 180,000 clones, about 91% of them seen only once. The specimen sequenced was peripheral blood. This chain joins TRBV28 and TRBJ2-5; TRBD2 matches at 8 bases. This receptor was obtained from a woman younger than 45 with acute or convalescent COVID-19. In DNA, the CDR3 is TGTGCCAGCAGTACCCAACGCGGGAGGCCCCTCGTGACCCAGTACTTC. Translation: CASSTQRGRPLVTQYF.